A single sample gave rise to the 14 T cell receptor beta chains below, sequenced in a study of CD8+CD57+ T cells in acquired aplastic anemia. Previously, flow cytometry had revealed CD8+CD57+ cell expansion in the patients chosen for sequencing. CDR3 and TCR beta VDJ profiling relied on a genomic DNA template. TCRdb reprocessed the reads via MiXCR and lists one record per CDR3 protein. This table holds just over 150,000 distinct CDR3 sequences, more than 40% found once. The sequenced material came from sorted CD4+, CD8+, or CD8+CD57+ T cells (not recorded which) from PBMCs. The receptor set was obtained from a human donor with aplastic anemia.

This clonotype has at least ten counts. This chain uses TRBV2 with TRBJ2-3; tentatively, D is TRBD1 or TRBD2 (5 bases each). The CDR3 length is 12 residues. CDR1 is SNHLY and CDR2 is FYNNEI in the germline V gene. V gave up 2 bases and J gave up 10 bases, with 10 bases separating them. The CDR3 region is CASSERDPAQYF. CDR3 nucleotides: TGTGCCAGCAGTGAACGGGACCCGGCGCAGTATTTT.

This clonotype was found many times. The CDR3 DNA reads as TGTGCCACCAGTGAGTCAGGATGGGAAGGCGAGCAGTACTTC. This sequence encodes CATSESGWEGEQYF. The rearrangement joins TRBV24-1 to TRBJ2-7, with D unclear. This CDR3 has 14 residues. Deletions cut 4 bases from V and 6 bases from J, with 15 bases between. Germline V gene data show CDR1 as KGHDR and CDR2 as SFDVKD.

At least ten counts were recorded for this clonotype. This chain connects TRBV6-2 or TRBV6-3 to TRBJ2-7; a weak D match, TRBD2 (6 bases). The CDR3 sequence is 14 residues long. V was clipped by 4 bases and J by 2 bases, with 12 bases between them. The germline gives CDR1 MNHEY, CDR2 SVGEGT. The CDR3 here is CASSWAGSPYEQYF. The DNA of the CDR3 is TGTGCCAGCAGTTGGGCGGGATCCCCCTACGAGCAGTACTTC.

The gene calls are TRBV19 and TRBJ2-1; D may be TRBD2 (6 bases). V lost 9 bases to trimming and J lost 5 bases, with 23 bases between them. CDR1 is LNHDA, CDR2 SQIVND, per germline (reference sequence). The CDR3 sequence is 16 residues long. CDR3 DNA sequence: TGTGCCAGCTCGCTGAAGGAGGGCAGGCTGAACAATGAGCAGTTCTTC. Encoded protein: CASSLKEGRLNNEQFF. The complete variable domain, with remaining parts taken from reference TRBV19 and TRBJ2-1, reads DGGITQSPKYLFRKEGQNVTLSCEQNLNHDAMYWYRQDPGQGLRLIYYSQIVNDFQKGDIAEGYSVSREKKESFPLTVTSAQKNPTAFYLCASSLKEGRLNNEQFFGPGTRLTVL.

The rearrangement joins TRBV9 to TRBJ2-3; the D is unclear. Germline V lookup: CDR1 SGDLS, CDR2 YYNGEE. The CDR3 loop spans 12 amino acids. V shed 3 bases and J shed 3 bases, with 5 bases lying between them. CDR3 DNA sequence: TGTGCCAGCAGCGCCTGGACAGATACGCAGTATTTT. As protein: CASSAWTDTQYF. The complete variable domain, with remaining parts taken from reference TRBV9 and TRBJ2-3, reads DSGVTQTPKHLITATGQRVTLRCSPRSGDLSVYWYQQSLDQGLQFLIQYYNGEERAKGNILERFSAQQFPDLHSELNLSSLELGDSALYFCASSAWTDTQYFGPGTRLTVL.

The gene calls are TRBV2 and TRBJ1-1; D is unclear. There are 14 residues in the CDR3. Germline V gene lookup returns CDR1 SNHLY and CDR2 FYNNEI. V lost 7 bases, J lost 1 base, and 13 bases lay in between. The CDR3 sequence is CASTAASRNTEAFF. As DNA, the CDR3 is TGTGCCAGCACCGCAGCATCCCGGAACACTGAAGCTTTCTTT.

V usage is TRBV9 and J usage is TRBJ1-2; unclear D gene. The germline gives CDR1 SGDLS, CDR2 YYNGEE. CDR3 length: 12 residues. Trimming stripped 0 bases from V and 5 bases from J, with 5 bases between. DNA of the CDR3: TGTGCCAGCAGCGTAGTCGGATATGGCTACACCTTC. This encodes CASSVVGYGYTF.

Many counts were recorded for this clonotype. This chain's CDR3 is CAWSVTQGNTEAFF. The CDR3 DNA is TGTGCCTGGAGTGTGACACAGGGGAACACTGAAGCTTTCTTT. The chain joins TRBV30 to TRBJ1-1, with a tentative D call TRBD1 (6 bases). V was cut by 0 bases and J by 1 base, with 9 bases left in between. The germline V gene has CDR1 GTSNPN and CDR2 SVGIG (reference sequence). This CDR3 contains 14 residues.

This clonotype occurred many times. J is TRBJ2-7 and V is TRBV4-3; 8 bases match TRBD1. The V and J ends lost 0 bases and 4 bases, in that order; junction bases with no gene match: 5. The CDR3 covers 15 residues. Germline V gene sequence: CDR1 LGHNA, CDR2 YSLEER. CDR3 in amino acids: CASSQEGQGAYEQYF. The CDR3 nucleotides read TGCGCCAGCAGCCAAGAGGGGCAGGGGGCATACGAGCAGTACTTC.

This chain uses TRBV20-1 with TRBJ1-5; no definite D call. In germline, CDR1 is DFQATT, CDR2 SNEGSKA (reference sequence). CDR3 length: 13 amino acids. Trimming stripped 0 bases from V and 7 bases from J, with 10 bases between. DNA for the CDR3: TGCAGTGCTAGAGATATGGGTTGGCAGCCCCAGCATTTT. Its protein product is CSARDMGWQPQHF.

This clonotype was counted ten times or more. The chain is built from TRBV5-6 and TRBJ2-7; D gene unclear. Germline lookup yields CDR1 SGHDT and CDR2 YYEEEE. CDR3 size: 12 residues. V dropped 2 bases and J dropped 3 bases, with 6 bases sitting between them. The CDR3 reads CASSLTDYEQYF. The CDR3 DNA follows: TGTGCCAGCAGCTTAACCGACTACGAGCAGTACTTC. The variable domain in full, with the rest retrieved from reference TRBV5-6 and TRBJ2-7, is DAGVTQSPTHLIKTRGQQVTLRCSPKSGHDTVSWYQQALGQGPQFIFQYYEEEERQRGNFPDRFSGHQFPNYSSELNVNALLLGDSALYLCASSLTDYEQYFGPGTRLTVT.

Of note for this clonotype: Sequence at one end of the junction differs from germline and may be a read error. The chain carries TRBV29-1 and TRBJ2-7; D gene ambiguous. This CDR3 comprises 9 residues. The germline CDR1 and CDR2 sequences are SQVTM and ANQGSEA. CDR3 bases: TGCAGTGAAGGGCTCGAGCAGTGCTTC. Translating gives CSEGLEQCF.

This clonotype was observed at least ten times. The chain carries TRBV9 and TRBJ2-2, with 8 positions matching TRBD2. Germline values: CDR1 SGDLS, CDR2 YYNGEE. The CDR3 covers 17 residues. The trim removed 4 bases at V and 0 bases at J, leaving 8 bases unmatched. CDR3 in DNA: TGTGCCAGCAGCCCCGGACTTAGCGGGACGAACACCGGGGAGCTGTTTTTT. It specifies CASSPGLSGTNTGELFF. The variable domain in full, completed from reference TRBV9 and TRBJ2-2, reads DSGVTQTPKHLITATGQRVTLRCSPRSGDLSVYWYQQSLDQGLQFLIQYYNGEERAKGNILERFSAQQFPDLHSELNLSSLELGDSALYFCASSPGLSGTNTGELFFGEGSRLTVL.

The CDR3 is CATSDPPTGGLRETQYF. The CDR3 DNA reads TGTGCCACCAGTGATCCACCGACTGGCGGATTACGGGAGACCCAGTACTTC. V is TRBV24-1 and J is TRBJ2-5; the D is unclear. This CDR3 spans 17 amino acids. The germline V and J ends were trimmed by 3 bases and 5 bases, with 21 bases remaining between them. In germline, CDR1 is KGHDR, CDR2 SFDVKD.